This T cell receptor (beta chain) was obtained from a study of blood T cell repertoires in COVID-19. Clones were read by immunoSEQ multiplex PCR, and TCRdb kept only the in-frame ones, dropping some. The sample contains about 170,000 clones, around 81% of which appear only once. This clonotype was obtained from a woman of 80 years or more with COVID-19, enrolled during active disease. The specimen was peripheral blood.

CDR3 bases: TGTGCCAGCAGCCCGAGGGGGTCCGGGGAGCTGTTTTTT. It yields the protein CASSPRGSGELFF. This sequence joins TRBV3-1 (or the pseudogene TRBV3-2) and TRBJ2-2; D may be TRBD1 (6 bases). Germline values: CDR1 LGHDT, CDR2 YNNKEL (reference sequence). CDR3 length: 13 residues. Trimming removed 4 bases at V and 6 bases at J, with 9 bases between.